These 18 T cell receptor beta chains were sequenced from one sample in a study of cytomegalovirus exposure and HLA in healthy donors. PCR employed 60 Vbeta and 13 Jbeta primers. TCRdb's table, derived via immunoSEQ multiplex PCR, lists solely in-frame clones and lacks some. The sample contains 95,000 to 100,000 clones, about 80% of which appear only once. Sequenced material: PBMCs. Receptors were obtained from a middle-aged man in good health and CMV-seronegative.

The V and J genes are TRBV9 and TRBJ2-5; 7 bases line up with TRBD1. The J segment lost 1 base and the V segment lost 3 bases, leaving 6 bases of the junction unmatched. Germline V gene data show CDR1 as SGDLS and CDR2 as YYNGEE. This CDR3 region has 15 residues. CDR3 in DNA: TGTGCCAGCAGCGCAGAGGACAGGACCCAAGAGACCCAGTACTTC. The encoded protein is CASSAEDRTQETQYF. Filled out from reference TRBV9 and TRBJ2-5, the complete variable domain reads DSGVTQTPKHLITATGQRVTLRCSPRSGDLSVYWYQQSLDQGLQFLIQYYNGEERAKGNILERFSAQQFPDLHSELNLSSLELGDSALYFCASSAEDRTQETQYFGPGTRLLVL.

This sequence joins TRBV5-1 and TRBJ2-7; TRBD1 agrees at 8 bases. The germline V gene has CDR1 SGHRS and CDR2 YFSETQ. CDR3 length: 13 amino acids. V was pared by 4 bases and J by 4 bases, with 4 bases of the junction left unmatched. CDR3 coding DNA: TGCGCCAGCAGCCTACGACAGGGGTACGAGCAGTACTTC. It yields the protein CASSLRQGYEQYF.

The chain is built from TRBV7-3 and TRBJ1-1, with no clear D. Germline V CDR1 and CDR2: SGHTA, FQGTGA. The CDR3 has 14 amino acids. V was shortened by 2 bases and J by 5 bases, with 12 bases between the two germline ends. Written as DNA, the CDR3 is TGTGCCAGCAGCTTATGGGCCCAGAGTACTGAAGCTTTCTTT. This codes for CASSLWAQSTEAFF.

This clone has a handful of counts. In nucleotides, the CDR3 is TGTGCCAGCAGTACTCTGGGGGGGGCCGGGGAGCTGTTTTTT. Amino acids: CASSTLGGAGELFF. V and J are TRBV6-5 and TRBJ2-2; TRBD2 matches at 7 bases. Germline assignment: CDR1 MNHEY and CDR2 SVGAGI. Losses at the gene ends were 5 bases for V and 6 bases for J; bases not matched to a gene: 6. CDR3 length: 14 amino acids.

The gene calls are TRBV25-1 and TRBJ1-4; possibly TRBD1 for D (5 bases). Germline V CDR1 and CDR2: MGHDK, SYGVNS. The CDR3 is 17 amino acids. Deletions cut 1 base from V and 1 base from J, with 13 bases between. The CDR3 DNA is TGTGCCAGCAGTGAATTCGGTCTGGGGGGAACTAATGAAAAACTGTTTTTT. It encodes CASSEFGLGGTNEKLFF.

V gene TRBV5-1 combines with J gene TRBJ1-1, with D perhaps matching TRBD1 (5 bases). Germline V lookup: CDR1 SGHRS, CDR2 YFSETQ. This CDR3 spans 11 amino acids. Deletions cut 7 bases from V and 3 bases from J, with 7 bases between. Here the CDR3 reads CASRQYTEAFF. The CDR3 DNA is TGCGCCAGCCGACAGTACACTGAAGCTTTCTTT.

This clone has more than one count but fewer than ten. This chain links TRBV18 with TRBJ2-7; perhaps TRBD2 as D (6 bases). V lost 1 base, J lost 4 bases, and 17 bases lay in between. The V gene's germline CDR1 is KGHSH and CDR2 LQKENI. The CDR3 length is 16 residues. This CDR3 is CASSPLEGRGGYEQYF. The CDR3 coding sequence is TGTGCCAGCTCACCACTGGAGGGACGTGGGGGGTACGAGCAGTACTTC.

In nucleotides, the CDR3 is TGTGCCTGGAGTGACTACAATCAGCCCCAGCATTTT. This codes for CAWSDYNQPQHF. This chain connects TRBV30 to TRBJ1-5; no reliable D call. The length of the CDR3 is 12 residues. V was clipped by 1 base and J by 3 bases, with 4 bases between them. Germline CDR1 GTSNPN, CDR2 SVGIG (reference sequence). The complete variable domain, with remaining parts taken from reference TRBV30 and TRBJ1-5, reads SQTIHQWPATLVQPVGSPLSLECTVEGTSNPNLYWYRQAAGRGLQLLFYSVGIGQISSEVPQNLSASRPQDRQFILSSKKLLLSDSGFYLCAWSDYNQPQHFGDGTRLSIL.

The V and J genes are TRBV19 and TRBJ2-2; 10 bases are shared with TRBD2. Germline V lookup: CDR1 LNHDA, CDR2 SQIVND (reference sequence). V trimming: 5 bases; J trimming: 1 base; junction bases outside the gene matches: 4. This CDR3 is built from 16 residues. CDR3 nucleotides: TGTGCCAGTAGTTTTCGGACTAGCGGGAACACCGGGGAGCTGTTTTTT. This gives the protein CASSFRTSGNTGELFF.

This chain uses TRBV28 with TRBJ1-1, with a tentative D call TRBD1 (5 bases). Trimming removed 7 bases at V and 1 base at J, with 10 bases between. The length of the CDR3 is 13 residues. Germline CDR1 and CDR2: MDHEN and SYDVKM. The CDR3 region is CASTRDSNTEAFF. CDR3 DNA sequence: TGTGCCAGCACCAGGGACTCGAACACTGAAGCTTTCTTT.

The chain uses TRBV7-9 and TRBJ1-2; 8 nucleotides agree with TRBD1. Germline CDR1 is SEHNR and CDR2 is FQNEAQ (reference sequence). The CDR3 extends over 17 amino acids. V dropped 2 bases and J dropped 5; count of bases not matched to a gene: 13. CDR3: CASSLMASFGTGYGYTF. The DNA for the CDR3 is TGTGCCAGCAGCTTAATGGCTAGCTTCGGGACAGGTTATGGCTACACCTTC.

CDR3 nucleotides: TGCGCCAGCAGTGGGTCAGGGAGGGAAACTGAAGCTTTCTTT. It encodes CASSGSGRETEAFF. The rearrangement uses TRBV5-1 and TRBJ1-1; D possibly corresponds to TRBD1 (5 bases). The germline CDR1 and CDR2 sequences are SGHRS and YFSETQ. The V gene lost 5 bases and the J gene lost 5 bases, with 16 bases spanning the gap. The CDR3 has 14 amino acids. The full variable domain, its missing parts supplied by reference TRBV5-1 and TRBJ1-1, is KAGVTQTPRYLIKTRGQQVTLSCSPISGHRSVSWYQQTPGQGLQFLFEYFSETQRNKGNFPGRFSGRQFSNSRSEMNVSTLELGDSALYLCASSGSGRETEAFFGQGTRLTVV.

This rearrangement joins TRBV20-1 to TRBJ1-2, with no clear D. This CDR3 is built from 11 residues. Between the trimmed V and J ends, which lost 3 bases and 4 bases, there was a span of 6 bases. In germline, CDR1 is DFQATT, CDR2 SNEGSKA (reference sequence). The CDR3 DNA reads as TGCAGTGCTAGTGAGGGCTATGGCTACACCTTC. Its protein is CSASEGYGYTF.

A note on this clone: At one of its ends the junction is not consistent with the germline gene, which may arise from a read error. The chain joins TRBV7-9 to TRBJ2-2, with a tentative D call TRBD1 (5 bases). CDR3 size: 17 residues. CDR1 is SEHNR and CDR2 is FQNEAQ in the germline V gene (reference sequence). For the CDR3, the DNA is TGTTCCAGCAGCTTACCCCAGGGCAGTTCGAACACCGGGGAGCTGTTTTTT. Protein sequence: CSSSLPQGSSNTGELFF.

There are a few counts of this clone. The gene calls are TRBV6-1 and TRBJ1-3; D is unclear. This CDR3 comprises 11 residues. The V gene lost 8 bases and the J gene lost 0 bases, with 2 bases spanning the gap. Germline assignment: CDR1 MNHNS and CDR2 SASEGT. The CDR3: CASYSGNTIYF. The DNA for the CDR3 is TGTGCCAGCTACTCTGGAAACACCATATATTTT.

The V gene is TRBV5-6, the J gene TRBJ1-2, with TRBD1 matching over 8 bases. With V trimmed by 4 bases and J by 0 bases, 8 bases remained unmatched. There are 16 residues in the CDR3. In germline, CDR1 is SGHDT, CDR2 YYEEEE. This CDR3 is CASSAGTGQANYGYTF. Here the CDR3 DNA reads TGTGCCAGCAGCGCTGGGACAGGTCAAGCTAACTATGGCTACACCTTC.

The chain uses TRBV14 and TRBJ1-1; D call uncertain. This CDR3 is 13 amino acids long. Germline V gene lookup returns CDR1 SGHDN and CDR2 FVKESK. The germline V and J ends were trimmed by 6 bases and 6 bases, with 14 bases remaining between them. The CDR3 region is CASSEQAVSEAFF. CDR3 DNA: TGTGCCAGCAGTGAGCAGGCCGTTTCTGAAGCTTTCTTT.

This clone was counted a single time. CDR3 region: CASSMLASHPEGSGNTIYF. For the CDR3, the DNA is TGTGCCAGTAGTATGCTGGCGAGTCACCCAGAGGGTTCTGGAAACACCATATATTTT. This chain connects TRBV19 to TRBJ1-3; D is unresolved. The V gene lost 3 bases and the J gene lost 1 base, with 22 bases spanning the gap. This CDR3 has 19 amino acids. Germline V lookup: CDR1 LNHDA, CDR2 SQIVND (reference sequence).